This T cell receptor beta chain was documented in a study of blood T cell repertoires in COVID-19. The overall study: Whether acute or convalescent, the COVID-19 samples came from the United States, Italy and Spain. PBMCs, B-cell-depleted T cells, or T cells were the source of the cDNA or gDNA that made up the material.

Authors' processing steps: Amplifying reference gene primers gave estimates of nucleated cell counts. The method was immunoSEQ multiplex PCR; TCRdb's version includes in-frame clones alone and lacks a portion of them. V, J and clone size are taken as reported in that table, and D and trimming were inferred from the DNA itself. Here the sample spans approximately 25,000 clones, around 87% being singletons. The CDR3 has 15 amino acids. CDR1 is SGHTA, CDR2 FQGNSA, per germline. The V end lost 5 bases, the J end lost 5 bases, and 18 bases lay between the germline ends. The sequenced sample consisted of peripheral blood. The chain joins TRBV7-2 to TRBJ2-5, with a weak D call TRBD2 (7 bases). The origin of this receptor is an older woman with active COVID-19. The CDR3 DNA reads TGTGCCAGCAGCGAGAGGGGGGGGCGCATGGAGACCCAGTACTTC. Translation gives CASSERGGRMETQYF.